The sample holds a few counts of the clone carrying this TCR beta chain. No antigen is known for it. This specimen comes from a study of shared clonotypes between healthy human individuals. About the study: Each donor's CD4 naive and CD4 memory cells filled three plates apiece, CD8 naive two, and CD8 memory one.

Study-level findings and limits: Only blood was sampled; tissue repertoires likely differ.

Here immunoSEQ multiplex PCR was the method, and the copy in TCRdb shows in-frame clones only, minus some. The sample yields roughly 170,000 clones, 65% to 70% seen once. V lost 5 bases and J 7 bases, leaving 15 bases between the germline ends. The CDR3 has 13 amino acids. Germline V CDR1 and CDR2: SGHVS, FQNEAQ. J is TRBJ2-7 and V is TRBV7-8; D not resolved. The sample comprised memory CD4+ T cells sorted from blood. Subset indicated: CD45RA-negative fraction. The sequence came from a man aged 25 to 40 in good health. Here the CDR3 reads CASSPIATWEQYF. CDR3 nucleotide sequence: TGTGCCAGCAGCCCTATAGCCACCTGGGAGCAGTACTTC. Using reference TRBV7-8 and TRBJ2-7 for the parts outside the CDR3, the full variable domain is GAGVSQSPRYKVAKRGQDVALRCDPISGHVSLFWYQQALGQGPEFLTYFQNEAQLDKSGLPSDRFFAERPEGSVSTLKIQRTQQEDSAVYLCASSPIATWEQYFGPGTRLTVT.